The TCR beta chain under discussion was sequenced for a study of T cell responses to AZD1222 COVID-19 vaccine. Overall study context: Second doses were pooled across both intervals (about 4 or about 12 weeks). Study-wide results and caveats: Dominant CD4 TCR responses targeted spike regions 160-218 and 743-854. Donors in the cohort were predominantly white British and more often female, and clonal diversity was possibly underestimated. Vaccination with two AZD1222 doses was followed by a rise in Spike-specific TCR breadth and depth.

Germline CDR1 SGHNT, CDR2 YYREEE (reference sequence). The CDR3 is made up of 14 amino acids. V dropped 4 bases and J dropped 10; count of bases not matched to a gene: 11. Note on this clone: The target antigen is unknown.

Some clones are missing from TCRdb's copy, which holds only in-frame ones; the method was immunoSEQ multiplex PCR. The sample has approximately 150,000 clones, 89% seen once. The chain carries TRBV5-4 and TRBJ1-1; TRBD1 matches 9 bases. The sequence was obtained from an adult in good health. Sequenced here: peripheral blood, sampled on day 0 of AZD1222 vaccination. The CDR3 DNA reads TGTGCCAGCAGCCCGGGACAGGGTAGGATCGGAGCTTTCTTT. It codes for CASSPGQGRIGAFF.